This T cell receptor (beta chain) was identified during a study of OX40 agonist ivuxolimab in advanced cancers. V lost 0 bases and J lost 6; bases outside the gene matches: 5. Germline-derived CDR1 and CDR2 are SGHVS and FQNEAQ. This CDR3 is 15 amino acids long. TCRdb keeps only in-frame clones here, not all; method: immunoSEQ multiplex PCR. The data contain about 73,000 clones, around 90% of them seen just once; the ten biggest clones take up 10% to 11%. The input for sequencing was CD4+ or CD8+ T cells sorted from blood, taken in a trial of the OX40 agonist ivuxolimab. The chain links TRBV7-8 to TRBJ1-1; 9 positions agree with TRBD1. This receptor was identified in an adult with an advanced solid tumor such as melanoma, head and neck, liver or kidney cancer. CDR3 DNA sequence: TGTGCCAGCAGCTTAGCCGGACAGGGGACGGCTGAAGCTTTCTTT. Its translation: CASSLAGQGTAEAFF.